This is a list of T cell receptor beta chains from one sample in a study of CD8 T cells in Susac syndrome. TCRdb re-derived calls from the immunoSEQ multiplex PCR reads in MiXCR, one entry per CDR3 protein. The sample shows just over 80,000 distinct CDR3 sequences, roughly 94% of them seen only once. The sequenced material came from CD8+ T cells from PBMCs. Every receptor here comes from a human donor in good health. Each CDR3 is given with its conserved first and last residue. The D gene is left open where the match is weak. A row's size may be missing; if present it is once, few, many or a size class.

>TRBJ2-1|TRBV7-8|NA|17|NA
TGTGCCAGCAGCTTAGGAGGGGCTCGGGGCTCCTACAATGAGCAGTTCTTC
CASSLGGARGSYNEQFF
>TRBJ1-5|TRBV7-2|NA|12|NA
TGTGCCAGCAGCATTCAGGGTCAGCCCCAGCATTTT
CASSIQGQPQHF
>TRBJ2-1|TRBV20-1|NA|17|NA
TGCAGTGCCGCGGGCCTAAGACGGCCGAGCTCCTACAATGAGCAGTTCTTC
CSAAGLRRPSSYNEQFF
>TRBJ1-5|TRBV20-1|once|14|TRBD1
TGCAGTGCTAGAAGTCCCGGAGGGGGCCAGCCCCAGCATTTT
CSARSPGGGQPQHF
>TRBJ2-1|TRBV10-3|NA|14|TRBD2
TGTGCCATCAGTACTAGCGGGCCCTACAATGAGCAGTTCTTC
CAISTSGPYNEQFF
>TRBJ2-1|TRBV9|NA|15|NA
TGTGCCAGCAGCGTAACGGTTAGAGTAATGGATGAGCAGTTCTTC
CASSVTVRVMDEQFF
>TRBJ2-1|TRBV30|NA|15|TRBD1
TGTGCCTGGAGCGATGACAGGGGGCTTAGGAATGAGCAGTTCTTC
CAWSDDRGLRNEQFF
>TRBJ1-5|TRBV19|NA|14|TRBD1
TGTGCCAGTAGTATAACAGGGGGCAATCAGCCCCAGCATTTT
CASSITGGNQPQHF
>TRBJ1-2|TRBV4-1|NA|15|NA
TGCGCCAGCAGCCAAGAGGTCCAGGCTAACTATGGCTACACCTTC
CASSQEVQANYGYTF
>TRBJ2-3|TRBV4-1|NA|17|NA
TGCGCCAGCAGCCAAGCTAGTGTCCAGGTTAACACAGATACGCAGTATTTT
CASSQASVQVNTDTQYF
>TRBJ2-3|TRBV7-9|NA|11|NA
TGTGCCAGCAGCCCCTCAAATACGCAGTATTTT
CASSPSNTQYF
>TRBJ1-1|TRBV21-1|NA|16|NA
TGTGCCAGCAGCAAATACCAGGGGCCGGGAAACACTGAAGCTTTCTTT
CASSKYQGPGNTEAFF
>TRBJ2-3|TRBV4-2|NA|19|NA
TGTGCCAGCAGCCAAGGAAGAGTTTTGGACAGACCTTCGGGAGATACGCAGTATTTT
CASSQGRVLDRPSGDTQYF
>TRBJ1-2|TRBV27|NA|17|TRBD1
TGTGCCAGCGGGTATTACGGGACAGGGGCCCTAATGGGGGGCTACACCTTC
CASGYYGTGALMGGYTF
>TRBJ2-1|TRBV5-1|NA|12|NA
TGCGCCAGCAGCTTGGAAGTAGATGAGCAGTTCTTC
CASSLEVDEQFF
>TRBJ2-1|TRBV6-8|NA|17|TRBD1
TGTGCCAGCAGTTACCCAGGGGGATTCAGATCCTACAATGAGCAGTTCTTC
CASSYPGGFRSYNEQFF
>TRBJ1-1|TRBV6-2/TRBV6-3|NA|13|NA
TGTGCCAGCAGTCTGGGGGCTGGGGCTGAAGCTTTCTTT
CASSLGAGAEAFF
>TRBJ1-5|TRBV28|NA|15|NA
TGTGCCAGCAGCTCCCGACAGACTAGCAATCAGCCCCAGCATTTT
CASSSRQTSNQPQHF
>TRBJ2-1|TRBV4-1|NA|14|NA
TGCGCCAGCAGCCTACTTAGATCGGTGGATGAGCAGTTCTTC
CASSLLRSVDEQFF
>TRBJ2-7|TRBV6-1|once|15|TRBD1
TGTGCCAGCAGCCGGGACAGGTCGAGCTCCTACGAGCAGTACTTC
CASSRDRSSSYEQYF
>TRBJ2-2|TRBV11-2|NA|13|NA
TGTGCCAGCAGCTTATTGGACACCGGGGAGCTGTTTTTT
CASSLLDTGELFF
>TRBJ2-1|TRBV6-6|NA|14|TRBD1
TGTGCCAGCAGACGGACAGGGGGATACAATGAGCAGTTCTTC
CASRRTGGYNEQFF
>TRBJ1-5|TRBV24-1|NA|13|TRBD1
TGTGCCACCAGTGAGACAGGGGTACAGCCCCAGCATTTT
CATSETGVQPQHF
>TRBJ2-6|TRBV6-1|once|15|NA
TGTGCCAGCAGTGAAGAGGGGCATGGGGCCAACGTCCTGACTTTC
CASSEEGHGANVLTF
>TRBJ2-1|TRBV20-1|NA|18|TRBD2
TGCAGTGTCACCCTCCCGACAAGGACTAGCGGGATCCCCAATGAGCAGTTCTTC
CSVTLPTRTSGIPNEQFF
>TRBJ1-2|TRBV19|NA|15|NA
TGTGCCAGTAGTATAGGGTACGGCCCGGGTTATGGCTACACCTTC
CASSIGYGPGYGYTF
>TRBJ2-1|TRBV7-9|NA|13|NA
TGTGCCAGCCTTGGGCCGGAGAACAATGAGCAGTTCTTC
CASLGPENNEQFF